This TCR beta chain was captured by sequencing in a study of technical replicates of blood from a few donors. Per the germline V gene, CDR1 is SEHNR and CDR2 is FQNEAQ (reference sequence). V gave up 5 bases and J gave up 8 bases; unmatched junction bases: 12. This CDR3 has 15 residues. Assay used: immunoSEQ multiplex PCR; TCRdb lists only in-frame clones, some missing. This sample carries around 85,000 clones, roughly 94% of them seen once, and the ten largest clones take less than 0.3%. The receptor's source is a human donor in good health. Source material: T cells isolated from PBMCs. J is TRBJ1-3 and V is TRBV7-9, with 7 bases aligning to TRBD1. CDR3 in amino acids: CASSHWTGGGDTIYF. As DNA, the CDR3 is TGTGCCAGCAGCCACTGGACAGGCGGTGGTGACACCATATATTTT. Complete variable domain (other parts from reference TRBV7-9 and TRBJ1-3): DTGVSQNPRHKITKRGQNVTFRCDPISEHNRLYWYRQTLGQGPEFLTYFQNEAQLEKSRLLSDRFSAERPKGSFSTLEIQRTEQGDSAMYLCASSHWTGGGDTIYFGEGSWLTVV.